This T cell receptor (beta chain) was captured by sequencing in a study of CD8 T cells in ankylosing spondylitis. Trimming removed 3 bases from V and 7 bases from J, with 7 bases in between. The CDR3 length is 12 residues. Germline lookup yields CDR1 SGHTA and CDR2 FQGNSA. TCR beta libraries were made by quantitative 5'-RACE with molecular barcodes. One entry per CDR3 protein, called by TCRdb with MiXCR from the 5' RACE reads. The table includes about 69,000 distinct CDR3 sequences, roughly 5% detected once. Study observations and caveats: Clones linked to disease were reported to show significant enrichment in matched ankylosing spondylitis synovial fluid. Disease-associated clones were CD8+ and fairly uncommon in peripheral blood. Ankylosing spondylitis blood appeared to be characterized by a TCR beta motif of about 8 highly homologous variants.

About this clonotype itself: Its antigen is not identified.

The V and J genes are TRBV7-2 and TRBJ1-5; no firm D call. The source of this sequence is a male donor with ankylosing spondylitis or in good health (not recorded which). The sample taken for sequencing was blood, either unsorted or a sorted T cell fraction (not recorded which). The CDR3 region is CASSFLGQPQHF. The CDR3 DNA reads TGTGCCAGCAGCTTCTTGGGCCAGCCCCAGCATTTT.